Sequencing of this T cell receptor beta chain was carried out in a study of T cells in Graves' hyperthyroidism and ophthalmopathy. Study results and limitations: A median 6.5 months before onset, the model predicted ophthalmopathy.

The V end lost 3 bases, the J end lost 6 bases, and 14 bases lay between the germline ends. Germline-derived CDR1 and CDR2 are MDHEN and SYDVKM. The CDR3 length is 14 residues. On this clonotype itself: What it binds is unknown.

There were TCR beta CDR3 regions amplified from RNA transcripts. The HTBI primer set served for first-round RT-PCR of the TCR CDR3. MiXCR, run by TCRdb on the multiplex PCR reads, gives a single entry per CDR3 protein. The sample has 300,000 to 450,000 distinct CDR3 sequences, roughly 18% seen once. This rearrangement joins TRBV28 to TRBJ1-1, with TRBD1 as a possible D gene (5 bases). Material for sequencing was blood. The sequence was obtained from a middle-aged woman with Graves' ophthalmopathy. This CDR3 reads CASSFDTPGAEAFF. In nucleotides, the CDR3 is TGTGCCAGCAGTTTCGACACCCCGGGGGCTGAAGCTTTCTTT. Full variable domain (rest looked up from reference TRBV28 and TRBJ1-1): DVKVTQSSRYLVKRTGEKVFLECVQDMDHENMFWYRQDPGLGLRLIYFSYDVKMKEKGDIPEGYSVSREKKERFSLILESASTNQTSMYLCASSFDTPGAEAFFGQGTRLTVV.